Below are 12 T cell receptor beta chains sequenced from a single sample in a study of response to subunit inactivated influenza vaccine. TCRdb reprocessed the RT-PCR reads with MiXCR, giving one entry per CDR3 protein. This sample has 280,000 or so distinct CDR3 sequences, with around a fifth found just once. Sequenced material: PBMCs from blood, taken approximately 20 months after vaccination. The receptors were gathered from a man between 50 and 70 years old who received an inactivated influenza vaccine.

This clonotype was seen only a few times. The chain uses TRBV25-1 and TRBJ2-1, with TRBD2 identical over 11 bases. The CDR3 sequence is 16 residues long. V shed 4 bases, J shed 2 bases, and the junction held 4 bases outside the gene matches. Germline V gene lookup returns CDR1 MGHDK and CDR2 SYGVNS. The CDR3 DNA follows: TGTGCCAGCAGTGCCCCGGGACTAGCGGCCTACAATGAGCAGTTCTTC. It codes for CASSAPGLAAYNEQFF. Full variable domain (missing parts from reference TRBV25-1 and TRBJ2-1): EADIYQTPRYLVIGTGKKITLECSQTMGHDKMYWYQQDPGMELHLIHYSYGVNSTEKGDLSSESTVSRIRTEHFPLTLESARPSHTSQYLCASSAPGLAAYNEQFFGPGTRLTVL.

This rearrangement joins TRBV20-1 to TRBJ2-3; D unresolved. Between the trimmed V and J ends, which lost 6 bases and 2 bases, there was a span of 15 bases. The germline gives CDR1 DFQATT, CDR2 SNEGSKA (reference sequence). The CDR3 is 14 amino acids. This chain's CDR3 is CSATSRVNTDTQYF. CDR3 nucleotide sequence: TGCAGTGCCACTTCTCGTGTAAACACAGATACGCAGTATTTT.

The gene calls are TRBV3-1 and TRBJ2-7; TRBD1 aligns across 9 bases. The CDR3 is made up of 15 amino acids. The germline V gene has CDR1 LGHDT and CDR2 YNNKEL (reference sequence). V lost 3 bases to trimming and J lost 4 bases; unmatched junction nucleotides: 7. The CDR3 reads CASSQGGDRAYEQYF. The DNA for the CDR3 is TGTGCCAGCAGCCAGGGCGGGGACAGGGCATACGAGCAGTACTTC.

On this clonotype: The CDR3 carries no conserved terminal phenylalanine or tryptophan, so it likely arises from a read error. The CDR3 bases are TGTGCCAGCAGCTTTATACAGGGCGCGGTCGGCTACACCTCC. It specifies CASSFIQGAVGYTS. V and J are TRBV7-9 and TRBJ1-2, with a weak D call TRBD1 (6 bases). The CDR3 is made up of 14 amino acids. Germline values: CDR1 SEHNR, CDR2 FQNEAQ (reference sequence). V gave up 3 bases and J gave up 8 bases, with 16 bases separating them.

The J gene is TRBJ1-3, the V gene TRBV6-2 or TRBV6-3; D not certain. CDR1 MNHEY and CDR2 SVGEGT come from the germline V gene. Deletions cut 3 bases from V and 0 bases from J, with 12 bases between. The CDR3 has 16 residues. The DNA of the CDR3 is TGTGCCAGCAGTTATCGCGTCAGCTACTCTGGAAACACCATATATTTT. Residues: CASSYRVSYSGNTIYF.

This clonotype occurred a few times. The gene calls are TRBV28 and TRBJ1-6, with D perhaps TRBD1 (5 bases). This CDR3 has 17 amino acids. Looked up from germline, CDR1 is MDHEN and CDR2 is SYDVKM. Trimming pared 0 bases from V and 7 bases from J, leaving 16 bases between. The CDR3 DNA reads as TGTGCCAGCAGTTTATGGCCGACAAGGGGTGAAAATTCACCCCTCCACTTT. It is translated as CASSLWPTRGENSPLHF.

This clonotype was seen at least ten times. This chain uses TRBV5-6 with TRBJ1-2; D unresolved. Trimming cost V 0 bases and J 10 bases, with 16 bases left between them. Per the germline V gene, CDR1 is SGHDT and CDR2 is YYEEEE. There are 14 residues in the CDR3. CDR3 in amino acids: CASSLEAWSKDYTF. The CDR3 coding sequence is TGTGCCAGCAGCTTGGAAGCTTGGTCTAAGGACTACACCTTC.

Of note for this clonotype: A much larger clone lies a single base off, so this may be a read error. The genes are TRBV7-9 and TRBJ1-1; D is unclear. The CDR3 sequence is 12 residues long. V was cut by 1 base and J by 4 bases, with 4 bases left in between. CDR1 SEHNR and CDR2 FQNEAQ come from the germline V gene (reference sequence). CDR3 nucleotide sequence: TGTGCCAGCAGCTTAGGTTTCACTGAAGCTTTCTTT. It specifies CASSLGFTEAFF.

This clonotype has a count of ten or more. The chain joins TRBV7-8 to TRBJ1-3, with D tentatively TRBD1 (6 bases). The CDR3 loop spans 16 amino acids. Trimming took off 5 bases at V and 0 bases at J, with 14 bases between the two ends. CDR1 SGHVS and CDR2 FQNEAQ come from the germline V gene. The CDR3 sequence is CASSPPLRGSGNTIYF. The CDR3, as DNA: TGTGCCAGCAGCCCCCCTCTCAGGGGCTCTGGAAACACCATATATTTT.

V usage is TRBV12-3 or TRBV12-4 and J usage is TRBJ2-2; D may be TRBD1 or TRBD2 (6 bases each). The ends were cut back, 3 bases at V and 7 bases at J, with 12 bases in the middle. There are 14 residues in the CDR3. As DNA, the CDR3 is TGTGCCAGCAGTTTTAGGGGGGTCGACGGGGAGCTGTTTTTT. Residues: CASSFRGVDGELFF.

This clonotype was detected ten times or more. The genes are TRBV10-3 and TRBJ2-3; no firm D call. The CDR3 has 15 amino acids. Trimming pared 3 bases from V and 0 bases from J, leaving 10 bases between. CDR1 ENHRY and CDR2 SYGVKD come from the germline V gene. CDR3 amino acids: CAISEMGSSTDTQYF. The CDR3 DNA is TGTGCCATCAGTGAAATGGGGTCTAGCACAGATACGCAGTATTTT.

The chain employs TRBV19 and TRBJ2-5; 7 bases align to TRBD1. In germline, CDR1 is LNHDA, CDR2 SQIVND (reference sequence). V lost 6 bases and J lost 5; bases outside the gene matches: 6. CDR3 length: 13 residues. DNA of the CDR3: TGTGCCAGTAGCGACAGGGCCTGGGAGACCCAGTACTTC. It is translated as CASSDRAWETQYF.